These 20 T cell receptor beta chains originate from one sample sequenced in a study of response to subunit inactivated influenza vaccine. TCRdb re-called the RT-PCR reads with MiXCR, one entry per CDR3 protein. This table holds over 450,000 distinct CDR3 sequences, approximately 12% found once. The sample consisted of PBMCs from blood, taken more than 35 days after vaccination. The receptors here all came from a man in his fifties who received an inactivated influenza vaccine.

The CDR3 nucleotides are TGTGCCAGCAGTTTATGGGCAGGGTTTACCCTCACCGGGGAGCTGTTTTTT. Protein sequence: CASSLWAGFTLTGELFF. The V call is TRBV28, the J call TRBJ2-2, with D perhaps TRBD1 (5 bases). Germline V gives CDR1 MDHEN, CDR2 SYDVKM. This CDR3 contains 17 residues. The V end lost 0 bases, the J end lost 4 bases, and 15 bases lay between the germline ends.

This clonotype was detected many times. The chain combines TRBV5-1 with TRBJ2-3; D perhaps matches TRBD2 (6 bases). This CDR3 contains 15 residues. Germline V gives CDR1 SGHRS, CDR2 YFSETQ. V lost 2 bases and J 1 base, leaving 11 bases between the germline ends. The CDR3 region is CASSFGGTGTDTQYF. DNA of the CDR3: TGCGCCAGCAGCTTTGGAGGGACCGGCACAGATACGCAGTATTTT.

V is TRBV19 and J is TRBJ2-1; D perhaps matches TRBD2 (6 bases). The V gene lost 1 base and the J gene lost 8 bases, with 6 bases spanning the gap. CDR1 and CDR2 (germline): LNHDA, SQIVND (reference sequence). The CDR3 covers 12 residues. The chain's CDR3 is CASSIGDYEQFF. The CDR3 DNA is TGTGCCAGTAGTATAGGGGACTATGAGCAGTTCTTC.

This clonotype has a count of ten or more. This CDR3 is CSAKTGLGAYEQYF. In DNA, the CDR3 is TGCAGCGCCAAGACAGGCCTAGGGGCCTACGAGCAGTACTTC. V is TRBV29-1 and J is TRBJ2-7; possible D gene TRBD1, 6 bases. Trimming removed 7 bases from V and 2 bases from J, with 18 bases in between. The V gene's germline CDR1 is SQVTM and CDR2 ANQGSEA. The CDR3 contains 14 residues.

DNA for the CDR3: TGTGCCAGCAGGGGAATGGGGACTAGCGGGGAGAACACCGGGGAGCTGTTTTTT. Its protein is CASRGMGTSGENTGELFF. J is TRBJ2-2 and V is TRBV9; 13 nucleotides line up with TRBD2. Trimming cost V 5 bases and J 1 base; bases outside gene matches: 8. There are 18 residues in the CDR3. From germline, CDR1 is SGDLS and CDR2 YYNGEE.

This clonotype was seen more than once but under ten times. The rearrangement joins TRBV20-1 to TRBJ2-6, with TRBD1 identical over 7 bases. V lost 6 bases and J lost 4; bases outside the gene matches: 12. The CDR3 extends over 16 amino acids. The germline CDR1 and CDR2 sequences are DFQATT and SNEGSKA (reference sequence). CDR3 coding DNA: TGCAGTGCCCCCGGGACAGCGTTAAAGGGGGCCAACGTCCTGACTTTC. This encodes CSAPGTALKGANVLTF.

This clonotype appeared a few times. The genes are TRBV27 and TRBJ1-1; D is unclear. V gave up 6 bases and J gave up 5 bases, with 13 bases separating them. Germline-derived CDR1 and CDR2 are MNHEY and SMNVEV (reference sequence). The CDR3 contains 13 residues. The CDR3 loop reads CASREFLGTEAFF. The CDR3 DNA is TGTGCCAGCAGAGAGTTCTTAGGTACTGAAGCTTTCTTT.

The table lists this clonotype with many counts. The rearrangement joins TRBV6-1 to TRBJ2-7, with D possibly matching TRBD1 (6 bases). The V and J ends lost 7 bases and 3 bases respectively, with 19 bases between them. Germline lookup yields CDR1 MNHNS and CDR2 SASEGT. This CDR3 has 15 amino acids. In DNA, the CDR3 is TGTGCCAGCATGGAGACTGGGGGCGGATTCTACGAGCAGTACTTC. Protein sequence: CASMETGGGFYEQYF.

This clonotype was picked up many times. V gene TRBV2 combines with J gene TRBJ2-1, with TRBD2 identical over 8 bases. Germline lookup yields CDR1 SNHLY and CDR2 FYNNEI. Losses at the gene ends were 6 bases for V and 0 bases for J; bases not matched to a gene: 10. This CDR3 region has 17 residues. DNA for the CDR3: TGTGCCAGCAGCGCCCCCGAGAGCGGGAGCTCCTACAATGAGCAGTTCTTC. It is translated as CASSAPESGSSYNEQFF.

This clonotype has a handful of counts. The chain carries TRBV7-9 and TRBJ2-3; 8 positions match TRBD2. This CDR3 has 15 amino acids. The V segment lost 4 bases and the J segment 6 bases; nucleotides outside the gene matches: 9. Germline V gene sequence: CDR1 SEHNR, CDR2 FQNEAQ (reference sequence). Here the CDR3 reads CASSSIPGTSDTQYF. For the CDR3, the DNA is TGTGCCAGCAGCTCAATACCCGGGACTAGTGATACGCAGTATTTT.

This clonotype was seen a handful of times. The chain uses TRBV27 and TRBJ2-7; D is undetermined. CDR1 and CDR2 (germline): MNHEY, SMNVEV (reference sequence). The V end lost 0 bases, the J end lost 4 bases, and 7 bases lay between the germline ends. This CDR3 has 13 amino acids. The CDR3: CASSLSRVYEQYF. The CDR3 DNA reads TGTGCCAGCAGTTTATCCCGGGTATACGAGCAGTACTTC.

A few counts support this clonotype. CDR3 DNA sequence: TGTGCCATCAGTGAGCCTAGCGGGACGGGCGAGCAGTACTTC. Protein product: CAISEPSGTGEQYF. This chain uses TRBV10-3 with TRBJ2-7; 9 bases map to TRBD2. Per germline, CDR1 ENHRY and CDR2 SYGVKD. V gave up 2 bases and J gave up 6 bases; unmatched junction bases: 5. This CDR3 comprises 14 residues.

The V call is TRBV5-1, the J call TRBJ2-6; 7 bases line up with TRBD1. V lost 3 bases and J lost 0; bases outside the gene matches: 12. The CDR3 covers 19 residues. The V gene's germline CDR1 is SGHRS and CDR2 YFSETQ. The CDR3 is CASSSPFGQASSGANVLTF. The DNA for the CDR3 is TGCGCCAGCAGCTCCCCCTTTGGACAGGCTTCCTCTGGGGCCAACGTCCTGACTTTC.

This clonotype appeared a few times. This chain connects TRBV7-8 to TRBJ1-4; 9 nucleotides match TRBD1. Per the germline V gene, CDR1 is SGHVS and CDR2 is FQNEAQ. This CDR3 has 15 amino acids. The ends lost 5 bases at V and 7 bases at J; junction bases unmatched: 8. CDR3 DNA sequence: TGTGCCAGCAGCACCCGGACAGGGGTTAGTGAAAAACTGTTTTTT. Translated: CASSTRTGVSEKLFF.

The chain has TRBV28 and TRBJ2-5; D may be TRBD2 (6 bases). The germline gives CDR1 MDHEN, CDR2 SYDVKM. The CDR3 is 16 residues long. Between the trimmed V and J ends, which lost 1 base and 5 bases, there was a span of 17 bases. CDR3 DNA: TGTGCCAGCAGTTTATTATTTGCTAGCGCGCAGGAGACCCAGTACTTC. This codes for CASSLLFASAQETQYF.

The sample holds a few counts of this clonotype. V gene TRBV19 combines with J gene TRBJ2-1; 7 positions agree with TRBD2. The CDR3 covers 19 residues. Germline CDR1 reads LNHDA; CDR2 reads SQIVND (reference sequence). J gave up 0 bases and V 6 bases, and 17 bases lay outside the gene matches. In nucleotides, the CDR3 is TGTGCCAGTAGCCGTCGGGGTTTACCAGCGGGGAGCTCCTACAATGAGCAGTTCTTC. It yields the protein CASSRRGLPAGSSYNEQFF.

This clonotype came up many times. DNA for the CDR3: TGCGCCAGCAGGGGCAGCGCGAACACCGGGGAGCTGTTTTTT. This encodes CASRGSANTGELFF. This chain links TRBV5-1 with TRBJ2-2, with no clear D. Germline CDR1 SGHRS, CDR2 YFSETQ. The CDR3 has 14 amino acids. Deletions cut 5 bases from V and 0 bases from J, with 8 bases between.

The sample holds a few counts of this clonotype. This chain connects TRBV4-1 to TRBJ2-7, with 7 bases fitting TRBD2. Germline trimming cut 4 bases from V and 2 bases from J; bases unmatched to any gene: 8. Germline lookup yields CDR1 MGHRA and CDR2 YSYEKL. This CDR3 is 15 amino acids long. CDR3: CASSLSGTNTYEQYF. The CDR3 coding sequence is TGCGCCAGCAGCCTCTCTGGGACTAACACCTACGAGCAGTACTTC.

The chain joins TRBV11-2 to TRBJ1-2; 7 bases are shared with TRBD1. CDR1 and CDR2 from the germline V gene are SGHAT and FQNNGV. There are 15 residues in the CDR3. With 0 bases clipped from V and 3 bases from J, the junction kept 4 bases outside the gene matches. The CDR3 loop is CASSLEGGSYYGYTF. The CDR3 bases are TGTGCCAGCAGCTTAGAAGGGGGCTCCTACTATGGCTACACCTTC.

This clonotype came up a few times. The chain combines TRBV7-2 with TRBJ2-7; TRBD2 agrees at 13 bases. Germline V gene lookup returns CDR1 SGHTA and CDR2 FQGNSA. This CDR3 has 17 amino acids. J was trimmed by 2 bases and V by 5 bases; bases with no gene match: 9. In DNA, the CDR3 is TGTGCCAGCAGCACTGGACTAGCGGGAGCCCCCCCCTACGAGCAGTACTTC. Its translation: CASSTGLAGAPPYEQYF.